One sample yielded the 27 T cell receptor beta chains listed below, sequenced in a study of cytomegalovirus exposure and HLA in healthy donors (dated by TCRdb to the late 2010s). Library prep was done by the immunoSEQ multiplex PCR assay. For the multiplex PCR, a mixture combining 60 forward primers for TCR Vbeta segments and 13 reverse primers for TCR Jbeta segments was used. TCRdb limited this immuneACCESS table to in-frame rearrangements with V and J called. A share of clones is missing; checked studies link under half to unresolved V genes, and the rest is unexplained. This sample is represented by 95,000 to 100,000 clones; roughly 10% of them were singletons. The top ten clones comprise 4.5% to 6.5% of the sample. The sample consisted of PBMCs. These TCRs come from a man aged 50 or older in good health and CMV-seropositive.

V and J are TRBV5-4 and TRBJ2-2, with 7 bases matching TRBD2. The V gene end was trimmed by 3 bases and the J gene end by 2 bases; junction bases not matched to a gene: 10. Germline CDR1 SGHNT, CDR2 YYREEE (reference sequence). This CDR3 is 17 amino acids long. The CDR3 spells CASSSGVAGVNTGELFF. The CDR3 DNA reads TGTGCCAGCAGCTCGGGAGTGGCGGGAGTAAACACCGGGGAGCTGTTTTTT.

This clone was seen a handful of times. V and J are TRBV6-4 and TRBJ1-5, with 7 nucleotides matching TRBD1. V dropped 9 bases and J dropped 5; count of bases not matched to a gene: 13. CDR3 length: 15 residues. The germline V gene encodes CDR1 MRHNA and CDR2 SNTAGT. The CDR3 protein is CASLNRGQTHQPQHF. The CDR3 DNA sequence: TGTGCCAGTTTGAACAGGGGCCAGACACATCAGCCCCAGCATTTT.

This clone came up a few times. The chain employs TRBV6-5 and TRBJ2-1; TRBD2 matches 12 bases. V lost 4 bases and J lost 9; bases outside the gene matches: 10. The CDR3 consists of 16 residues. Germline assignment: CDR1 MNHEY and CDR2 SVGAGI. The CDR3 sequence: CASSSGSSGRVGEQFF. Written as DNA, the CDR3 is TGTGCCAGCAGTTCGGGTTCTAGCGGGAGGGTCGGTGAGCAGTTCTTC.

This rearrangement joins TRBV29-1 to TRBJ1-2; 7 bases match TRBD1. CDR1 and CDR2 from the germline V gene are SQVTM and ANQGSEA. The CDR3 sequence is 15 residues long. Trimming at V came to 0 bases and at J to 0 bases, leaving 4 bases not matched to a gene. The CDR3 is CSVEERDRPNYGYTF. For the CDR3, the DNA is TGCAGCGTTGAAGAGCGGGACAGACCTAACTATGGCTACACCTTC. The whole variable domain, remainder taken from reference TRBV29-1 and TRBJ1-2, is SAVISQKPSRDICQRGTSLTIQCQVDSQVTMMFWYRQQPGQSLTLIATANQGSEATYESGFVIDKFPISRPNLTFSTLTVSNMSPEDSSIYLCSVEERDRPNYGYTFGSGTRLTVV.

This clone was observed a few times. The chain's CDR3 is CASSYSIGQGGETQYF. For the CDR3, the DNA is TGTGCCAGCAGTTACTCGATAGGACAGGGGGGAGAGACCCAGTACTTC. The chain joins TRBV6-5 to TRBJ2-5, with 10 bases matching TRBD1. CDR1 MNHEY and CDR2 SVGAGI come from the germline V gene. This CDR3 contains 16 residues. V dropped 0 bases and J dropped 4; count of bases not matched to a gene: 5.

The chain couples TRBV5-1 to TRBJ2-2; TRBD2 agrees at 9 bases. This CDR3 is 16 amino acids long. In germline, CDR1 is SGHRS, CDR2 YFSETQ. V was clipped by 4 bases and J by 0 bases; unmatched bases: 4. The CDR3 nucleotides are TGCGCCAGCAGCCGGACTAGCGTCGCGAACACCGGGGAGCTGTTTTTT. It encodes CASSRTSVANTGELFF.

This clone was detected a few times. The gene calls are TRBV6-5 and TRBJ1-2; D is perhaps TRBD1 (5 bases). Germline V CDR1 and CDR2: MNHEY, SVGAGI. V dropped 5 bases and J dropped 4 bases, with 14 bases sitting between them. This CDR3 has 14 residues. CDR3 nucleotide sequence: TGTGCCAGCAGTCGCCAGGGTGTTGGCTATGGCTACACCTTC. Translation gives CASSRQGVGYGYTF.

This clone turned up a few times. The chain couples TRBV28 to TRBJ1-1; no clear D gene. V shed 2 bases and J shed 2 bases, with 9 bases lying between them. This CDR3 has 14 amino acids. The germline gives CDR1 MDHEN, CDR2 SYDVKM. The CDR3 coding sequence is TGTGCCAGCAGTTTAGGCGGTCCTAACACTGAAGCTTTCTTT. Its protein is CASSLGGPNTEAFF.

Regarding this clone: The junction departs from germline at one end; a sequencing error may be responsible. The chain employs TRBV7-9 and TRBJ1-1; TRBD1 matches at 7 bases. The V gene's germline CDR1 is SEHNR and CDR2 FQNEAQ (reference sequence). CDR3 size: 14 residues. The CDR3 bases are TGTGCCAGCAGCTCTAAGACAGGGAACCCTGAAGCTTTCTTT. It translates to CASSSKTGNPEAFF.

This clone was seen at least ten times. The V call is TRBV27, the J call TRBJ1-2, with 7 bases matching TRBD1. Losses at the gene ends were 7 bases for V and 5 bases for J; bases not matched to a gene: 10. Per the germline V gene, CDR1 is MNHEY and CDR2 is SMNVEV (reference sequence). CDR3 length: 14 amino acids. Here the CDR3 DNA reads TGTGCCAGCAAGATGGACAGGCCCTCTTATGGCTACACCTTC. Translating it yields CASKMDRPSYGYTF.

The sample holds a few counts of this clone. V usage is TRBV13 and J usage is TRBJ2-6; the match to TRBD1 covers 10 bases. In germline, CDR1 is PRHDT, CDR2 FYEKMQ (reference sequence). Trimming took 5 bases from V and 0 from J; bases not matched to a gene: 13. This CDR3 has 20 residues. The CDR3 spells CASSDGTGAYSHSGANVLTF. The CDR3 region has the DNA TGTGCCAGCAGCGACGGGACAGGGGCGTACTCTCACTCTGGGGCCAACGTCCTGACTTTC.

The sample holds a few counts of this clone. The CDR3 bases are TGCAGCGTTACCAGGGGTGACGAAAAACTGTTTTTT. Its protein product is CSVTRGDEKLFF. The chain carries TRBV29-1 and TRBJ1-4; D is perhaps TRBD1 (6 bases). Trimming took off 5 bases at V and 8 bases at J, with 12 bases between the two ends. The CDR3 loop spans 12 amino acids. Germline CDR1 SQVTM, CDR2 ANQGSEA. The whole variable domain, remainder taken from reference TRBV29-1 and TRBJ1-4, is SAVISQKPSRDICQRGTSLTIQCQVDSQVTMMFWYRQQPGQSLTLIATANQGSEATYESGFVIDKFPISRPNLTFSTLTVSNMSPEDSSIYLCSVTRGDEKLFFGSGTQLSVL.

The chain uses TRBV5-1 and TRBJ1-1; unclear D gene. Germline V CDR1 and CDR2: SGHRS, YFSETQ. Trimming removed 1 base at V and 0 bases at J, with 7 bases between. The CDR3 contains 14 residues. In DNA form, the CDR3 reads TGCGCCAGCAGCTTGTCCGGGGTGAACACTGAAGCTTTCTTT. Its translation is CASSLSGVNTEAFF.

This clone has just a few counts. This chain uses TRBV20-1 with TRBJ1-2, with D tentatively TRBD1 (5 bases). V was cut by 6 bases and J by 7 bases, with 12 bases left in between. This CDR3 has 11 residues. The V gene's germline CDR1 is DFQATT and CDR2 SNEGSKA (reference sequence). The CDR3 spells CSAAPQGGYTF. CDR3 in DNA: TGCAGTGCCGCCCCGCAGGGTGGCTACACCTTC.

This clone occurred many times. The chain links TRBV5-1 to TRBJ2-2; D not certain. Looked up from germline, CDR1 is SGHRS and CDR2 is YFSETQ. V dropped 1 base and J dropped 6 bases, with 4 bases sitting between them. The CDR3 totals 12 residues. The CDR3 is CASSLFAGELFF. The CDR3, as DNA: TGCGCCAGCAGCTTGTTCGCCGGGGAGCTGTTTTTT.

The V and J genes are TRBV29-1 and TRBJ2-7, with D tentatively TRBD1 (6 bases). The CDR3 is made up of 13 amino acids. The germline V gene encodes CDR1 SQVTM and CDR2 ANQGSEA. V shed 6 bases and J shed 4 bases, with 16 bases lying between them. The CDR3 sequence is CSVWTETRYEQYF. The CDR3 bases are TGCAGCGTCTGGACAGAGACCCGATACGAGCAGTACTTC.

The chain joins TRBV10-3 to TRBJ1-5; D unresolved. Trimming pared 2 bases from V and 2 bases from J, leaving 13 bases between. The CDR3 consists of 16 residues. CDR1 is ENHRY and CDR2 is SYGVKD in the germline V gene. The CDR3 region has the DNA TGTGCCATCAGTGAGGGCCAACAAAGTGGCAATCAGCCCCAGCATTTT. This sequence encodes CAISEGQQSGNQPQHF.

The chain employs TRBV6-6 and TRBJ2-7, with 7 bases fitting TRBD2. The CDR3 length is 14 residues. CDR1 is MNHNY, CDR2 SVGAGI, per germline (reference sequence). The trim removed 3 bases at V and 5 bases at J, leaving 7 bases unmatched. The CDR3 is CASSYGEGKDEQYF. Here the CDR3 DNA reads TGTGCCAGCAGTTATGGGGAGGGTAAGGACGAGCAGTACTTC.

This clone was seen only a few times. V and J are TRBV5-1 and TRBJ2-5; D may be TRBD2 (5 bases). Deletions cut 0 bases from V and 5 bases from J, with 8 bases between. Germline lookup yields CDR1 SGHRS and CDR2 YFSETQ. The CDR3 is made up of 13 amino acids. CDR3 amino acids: CASSLGRGETQYF. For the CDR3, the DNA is TGCGCCAGCAGCTTGGGAAGAGGGGAGACCCAGTACTTC.

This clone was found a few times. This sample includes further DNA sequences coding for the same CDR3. For the CDR3, the DNA is TGTGCCAGCAGTTACTCCGGACTGGAAGCTTTCTTT. Translated, it gives CASSYSGLEAFF. The V and J genes are TRBV6-5 and TRBJ1-1; D gene uncertain. The CDR3 extends over 12 amino acids. V lost 0 bases and J lost 8, with 7 bases in between. Germline values: CDR1 MNHEY, CDR2 SVGAGI.

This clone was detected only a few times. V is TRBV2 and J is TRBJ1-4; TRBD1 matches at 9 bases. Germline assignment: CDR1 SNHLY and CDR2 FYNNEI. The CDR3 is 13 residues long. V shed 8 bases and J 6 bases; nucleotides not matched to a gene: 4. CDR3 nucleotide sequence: TGTGCCAGCGGCGGGACAGGGTATGAAAAACTGTTTTTT. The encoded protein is CASGGTGYEKLFF.

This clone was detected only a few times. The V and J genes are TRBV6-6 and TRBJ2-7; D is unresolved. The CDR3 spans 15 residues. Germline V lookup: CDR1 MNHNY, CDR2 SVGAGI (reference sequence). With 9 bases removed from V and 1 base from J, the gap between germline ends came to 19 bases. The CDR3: CASLTVTRLSYEQYF. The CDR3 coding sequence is TGTGCCAGTCTAACGGTGACACGGTTGTCCTACGAGCAGTACTTC.

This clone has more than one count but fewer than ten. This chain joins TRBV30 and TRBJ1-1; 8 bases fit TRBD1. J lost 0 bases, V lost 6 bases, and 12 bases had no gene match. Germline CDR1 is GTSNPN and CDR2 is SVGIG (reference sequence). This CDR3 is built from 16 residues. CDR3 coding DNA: TGTGCCTGCCGTAGGACAGGGCTTATCTTGAACACTGAAGCTTTCTTT. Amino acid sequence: CACRRTGLILNTEAFF.

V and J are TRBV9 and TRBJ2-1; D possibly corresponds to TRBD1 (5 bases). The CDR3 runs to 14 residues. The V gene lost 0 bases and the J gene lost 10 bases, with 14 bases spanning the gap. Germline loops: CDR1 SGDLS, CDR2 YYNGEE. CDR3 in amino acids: CASSVAGGAGEQFF. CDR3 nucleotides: TGTGCCAGCAGCGTAGCAGGTGGGGCAGGGGAGCAGTTCTTC.

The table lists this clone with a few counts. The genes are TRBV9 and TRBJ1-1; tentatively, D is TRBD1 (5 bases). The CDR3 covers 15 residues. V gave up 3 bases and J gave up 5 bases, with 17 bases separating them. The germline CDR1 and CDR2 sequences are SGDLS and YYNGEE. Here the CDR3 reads CASSAELWAGTEAFF. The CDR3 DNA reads TGTGCCAGCAGCGCCGAATTATGGGCAGGGACTGAAGCTTTCTTT.

CDR3 protein: CASSLGGARGYTF. The CDR3 DNA follows: TGTGCCAGCAGTCTCGGGGGGGCGCGTGGCTACACCTTC. V is TRBV11-2 and J is TRBJ1-2; D is possibly TRBD1 (6 bases). Trimming stripped 6 bases from V and 7 bases from J, with 15 bases between. The CDR3 loop spans 13 amino acids. Germline V gene lookup returns CDR1 SGHAT and CDR2 FQNNGV.

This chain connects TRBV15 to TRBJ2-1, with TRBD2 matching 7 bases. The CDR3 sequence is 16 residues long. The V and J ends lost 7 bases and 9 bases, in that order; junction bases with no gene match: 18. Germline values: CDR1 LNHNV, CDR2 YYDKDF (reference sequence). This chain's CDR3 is CATTHSSLAERGEQFF. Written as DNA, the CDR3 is TGTGCCACCACCCACTCCAGCCTAGCGGAAAGGGGTGAGCAGTTCTTC.